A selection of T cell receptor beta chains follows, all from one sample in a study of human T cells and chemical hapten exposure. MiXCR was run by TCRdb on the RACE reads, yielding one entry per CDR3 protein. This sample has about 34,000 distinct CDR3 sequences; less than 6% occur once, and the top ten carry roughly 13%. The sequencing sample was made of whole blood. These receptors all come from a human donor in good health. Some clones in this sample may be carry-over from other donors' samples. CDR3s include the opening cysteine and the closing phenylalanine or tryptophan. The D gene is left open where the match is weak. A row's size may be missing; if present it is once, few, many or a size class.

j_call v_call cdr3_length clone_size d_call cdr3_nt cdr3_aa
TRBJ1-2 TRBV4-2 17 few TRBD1 TGTGCCAGCAGCCAAGATACCATAGGGGGCGAGGGCTATGGCTACACCTTC CASSQDTIGGEGYGYTF
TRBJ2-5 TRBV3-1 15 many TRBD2 TGTGCCAGCAGCCTACTAGCGGGGGTCCAGAAGACCCAGTACTTC CASSLLAGVQKTQYF
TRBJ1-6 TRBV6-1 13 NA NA TGTGCCAGCAGCCCACAAAGCAATTCACCCCTCCACTTT CASSPQSNSPLHF
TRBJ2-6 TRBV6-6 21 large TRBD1 TGTGCCAGCAGTTACCCGAGGACAGGGGCGCCTGCTAGGGGGGGGGCCAACGTCCTGACTTTC CASSYPRTGAPARGGANVLTF
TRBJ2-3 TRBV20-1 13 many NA TGCAGTGCCGGAGGGCCGGGGACAGATACGCAGTATTTT CSAGGPGTDTQYF
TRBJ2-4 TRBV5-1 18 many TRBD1 TGCGCCAGCAGCCAGATACAGGGGGACCCCCTAGCCAAAAACATTCAGTACTTC CASSQIQGDPLAKNIQYF
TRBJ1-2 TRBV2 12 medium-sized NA TGTGCCAGCAGTGAAGGGCTGGCGGGCTACACCTTC CASSEGLAGYTF
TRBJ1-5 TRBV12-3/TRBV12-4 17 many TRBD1 TGTGCCAGCAGTATTCAGGGACAGCAGTATAGCAATCAGCCCCAGCATTTT CASSIQGQQYSNQPQHF
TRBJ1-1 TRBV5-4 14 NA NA TGTGCCAGCAGCTCGACGACCCGATTCGCTGAAGCTTTCTTT CASSSTTRFAEAFF
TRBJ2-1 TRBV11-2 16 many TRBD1 TGTGCCAGCAGCTCCCAATCGGGACAGGGGCGCAATGAGCAGTTCTTC CASSSQSGQGRNEQFF
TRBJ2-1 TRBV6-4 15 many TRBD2 TGTGCCAGCAGTGACTCTAGCGGGAGTTACAATGAGCAGTTCTTC CASSDSSGSYNEQFF
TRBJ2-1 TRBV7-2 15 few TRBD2 TGTGCCAGCAAACGAATTCCAGCGGGATACGGTGAGCAGTTCTTC CASKRIPAGYGEQFF
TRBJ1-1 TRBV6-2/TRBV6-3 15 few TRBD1 TGTGCCAGCAGCCCGGGACAGACAATGAACACTGAAGCTTTCTTT CASSPGQTMNTEAFF
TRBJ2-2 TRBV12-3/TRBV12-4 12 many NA TGTGCCAGCAGTTTTGATCCCGGGGAGCTGTTTTTT CASSFDPGELFF
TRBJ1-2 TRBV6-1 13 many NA TGTGCCAGCAGTGAAGCGCTGGCCAGCGGCTACACCTTC CASSEALASGYTF
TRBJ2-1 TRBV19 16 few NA TGTGCCAGTAGTATTCAAGGACAGACCTCCTACAATGAGCAGTTCTTC CASSIQGQTSYNEQFF
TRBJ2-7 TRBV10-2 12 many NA TGCGCCAGCAGTGTCCTACCCTACGAGCAGTACTTC CASSVLPYEQYF
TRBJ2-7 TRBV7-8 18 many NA TGTGCCAGCAGCTACCACCCAAGGATGGATTCACCCGACTTCGGGCAGTACTTC CASSYHPRMDSPDFGQYF
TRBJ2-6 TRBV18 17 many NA TGTGCCAGCTCATTAAACTCCGGACGGTCTGGGGCCAACGTCCTGACTTTC CASSLNSGRSGANVLTF
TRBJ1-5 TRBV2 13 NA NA TGTGCCAGCGAGGCGGGAGACAATCAGCCCCAGCATTTT CASEAGDNQPQHF
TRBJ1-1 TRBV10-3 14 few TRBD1 TGTGCCATATCCCCAGGGGGCCTGCACACTGAAGCTTTCTTT CAISPGGLHTEAFF
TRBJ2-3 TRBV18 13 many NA TGTGCCAGCTCACCTTCCCTCACAGATACGCAGTATTTT CASSPSLTDTQYF
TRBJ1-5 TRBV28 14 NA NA TGTGCCAGCAGCGGGCCGAATCGTAGTCAGCCCCAGCATTTT CASSGPNRSQPQHF
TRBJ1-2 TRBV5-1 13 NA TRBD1 TGCGCCAGCAGACAGGGGAGGAACTATGGCTACACCTTC CASRQGRNYGYTF
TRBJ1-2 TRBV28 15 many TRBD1 TGTGCCAGCAGTTCCGCCGACAGGGAGGCTCGGGGCTACACCTTC CASSSADREARGYTF
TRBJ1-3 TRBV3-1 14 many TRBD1 TGTGCCAGCAGCCAGGGACAGGGCAGAAACACCATATATTTT CASSQGQGRNTIYF
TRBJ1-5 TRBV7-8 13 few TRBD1 TGTGCCAGCAGCCAGGACAGGGCCCAGCCCCAGCATTTT CASSQDRAQPQHF
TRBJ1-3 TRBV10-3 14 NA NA TGTGCCATCAGTAAAGATTTATCTGGAAACACCATATATTTT CAISKDLSGNTIYF
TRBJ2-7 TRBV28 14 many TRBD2 TGTGCCAGCAGGAAACTAGCGGGGTCAAACGAGCAGTACTTC CASRKLAGSNEQYF
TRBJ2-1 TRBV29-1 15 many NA TGCAGCGCAATAACGGGGGGCCTAACCTACAATGAGCAGTTCTTC CSAITGGLTYNEQFF
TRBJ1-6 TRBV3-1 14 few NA TGTGCCAGCAGCCTGAGGGAGGAGAATTCACCCCTCCACTTT CASSLREENSPLHF
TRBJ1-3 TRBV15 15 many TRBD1 TGTGCCACCAGCGGAGGGACAGGGGGCGGAAACACCATATATTTT CATSGGTGGGNTIYF
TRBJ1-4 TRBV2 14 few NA TGTGCCAGCAGCCCGACAGCGACTAATGAAAAACTGTTTTTT CASSPTATNEKLFF
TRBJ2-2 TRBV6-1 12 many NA TGTGCCAGCAGCCAATTCGGCTGGGAGCTGTTTTTT CASSQFGWELFF
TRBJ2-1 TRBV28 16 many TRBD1 TGTGCCAGCCTAATGGGACGACAGGGGATTTACAATGAGCAGTTCTTC CASLMGRQGIYNEQFF
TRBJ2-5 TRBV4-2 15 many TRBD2 TGTGCCAGCAGCCCGACTAGCGGGGCATCGGACCCCCAGTACTTC CASSPTSGASDPQYF
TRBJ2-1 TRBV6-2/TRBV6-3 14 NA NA TGTGCCAGCATTGGAGGGGGGGCTTACAATGAGCAGTTCTTC CASIGGGAYNEQFF
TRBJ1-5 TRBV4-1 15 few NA TGCGCCAGCAGCCAAGAGGGGTATAGCAATCAGCCCCAGCATTTT CASSQEGYSNQPQHF
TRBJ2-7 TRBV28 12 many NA TGTGCCAGCACAGCGGGGACAGACGAGCAGTACTTC CASTAGTDEQYF
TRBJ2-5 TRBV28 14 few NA TGTGCCAGCAGTTTATACAGGGAGAGAGAGACCCAGTACTTC CASSLYRERETQYF
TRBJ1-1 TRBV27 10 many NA TGTGCCAGCAGCCTTAGTGAAGCTTTCTTT CASSLSEAFF
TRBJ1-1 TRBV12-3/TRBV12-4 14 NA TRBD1 TGTGCCAGCAGTCCATACAGAGGGGGCTATGAAGCTTTCTTT CASSPYRGGYEAFF
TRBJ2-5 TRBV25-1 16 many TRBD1 TGTGCCAGCAGCGCAACGACAGGGGGCGCGGGGGAGACCCAGTACTTC CASSATTGGAGETQYF